The 26 T cell receptor beta chains reported below all come from one sample, sequenced in a study of blood T cell repertoires in COVID-19. Sequenced by immunoSEQ multiplex PCR; TCRdb stores in-frame clones only, minus some. The repertoire holds about 70,000 clones, with 75% to 90% as singletons. Material for sequencing was peripheral blood. The receptor source for this set is a woman of 80 years or more with active or convalescent COVID-19.

The rearrangement joins TRBV5-8 to TRBJ2-3, with 10 positions matching TRBD1. Germline V lookup: CDR1 SGHTS, CDR2 YDEGEE. V lost 6 bases and J lost 5; bases outside the gene matches: 15. This CDR3 contains 17 residues. The CDR3 region is CASIDLPGTGAIDTQYF. The CDR3 DNA follows: TGTGCCAGCATAGACTTGCCTGGGACAGGGGCTATAGATACGCAGTATTTT.

The gene calls are TRBV4-1 and TRBJ2-6; 8 nucleotides align to TRBD1. The CDR3 is made up of 16 amino acids. The germline CDR1 and CDR2 sequences are MGHRA and YSYEKL. Trimming removed 3 bases from V and 2 bases from J; junction bases left unmatched: 3. CDR3 nucleotide sequence: TGCGCCAGCAGCCAGACAGGGGTGGCTGGGGCCAACGTCCTGACTTTC. Protein product: CASSQTGVAGANVLTF.

The genes are TRBV7-8 and TRBJ1-4, with 9 bases identical to TRBD1. CDR1 is SGHVS, CDR2 FQNEAQ, per germline. J lost 7 bases, V lost 3 bases, and 12 bases had no gene match. This CDR3 has 17 residues. In nucleotides, the CDR3 is TGTGCCAGCAGCTTTATTGGGTGGGGACAGGGTTTTGAAAAACTGTTTTTT. The encoded protein is CASSFIGWGQGFEKLFF. Together with reference TRBV7-8 and TRBJ1-4, the CDR3 gives the full variable domain: GAGVSQSPRYKVAKRGQDVALRCDPISGHVSLFWYQQALGQGPEFLTYFQNEAQLDKSGLPSDRFFAERPEGSVSTLKIQRTQQEDSAVYLCASSFIGWGQGFEKLFFGSGTQLSVL.

The chain uses TRBV5-4 and TRBJ1-6, with D perhaps matching TRBD1 (5 bases). CDR3 length equals 15 residues. V lost 0 bases and J 8 bases, leaving 12 bases between the germline ends. CDR1 SGHNT and CDR2 YYREEE come from the germline V gene (reference sequence). The CDR3 nucleotides are TGTGCCAGCAGCTTGGACGGCAGGGTGGATTCACCCCTCCACTTT. Translation gives CASSLDGRVDSPLHF.

This clone appeared a single time. The chain is built from TRBV11-2 and TRBJ1-2; D remains ambiguous. V was pared by 5 bases and J by 7 bases, with 14 bases between. CDR3 length: 13 amino acids. Germline V gene lookup returns CDR1 SGHAT and CDR2 FQNNGV. This CDR3 reads CASSPILRSGYTF. CDR3 nucleotide sequence: TGTGCCAGCAGCCCTATCCTTCGGAGTGGCTACACCTTC.

The chain employs TRBV4-2 and TRBJ1-1; D is unresolved. The CDR3 consists of 14 residues. Germline CDR1 is LGHNA and CDR2 is YNFKEQ. Trimming cost V 1 base and J 7 bases, with 13 bases left between them. The CDR3, as DNA: TGTGCCAGCAGCCAAGCCGTGGGCAGATATGAAGCTTTCTTT. Residues: CASSQAVGRYEAFF.

The table lists this clone with a few counts. The chain carries TRBV7-2 and TRBJ2-7; 7 bases match TRBD2. This CDR3 region has 16 residues. Unmatched junction bases numbered 13, after V lost 5 bases and J lost 3 bases. Looked up from germline, CDR1 is SGHTA and CDR2 is FQGNSA. CDR3 region: CASSHIWASGVYEQYF. The CDR3 DNA sequence: TGTGCCAGCAGCCATATTTGGGCCAGCGGGGTCTACGAGCAGTACTTC.

This clone was detected only once. V usage is TRBV13 and J usage is TRBJ2-7; 8 nucleotides align to TRBD1. J was trimmed by 0 bases and V by 6 bases; bases with no gene match: 4. There are 14 residues in the CDR3. In germline, CDR1 is PRHDT, CDR2 FYEKMQ (reference sequence). The CDR3, as DNA: TGTGCCAGCAGGTTACAGGGGGGCTCCTACGAGCAGTACTTC. Translating it yields CASRLQGGSYEQYF.

This chain connects TRBV9 to TRBJ2-1, with 9 bases that match TRBD2. The trim removed 1 base at V and 3 bases at J, leaving 2 bases unmatched. Germline values: CDR1 SGDLS, CDR2 YYNGEE. The CDR3 spans 15 residues. CDR3 DNA sequence: TGTGCCAGCAGCGTACGAGCGGGGGGCTACAATGAGCAGTTCTTC. This encodes CASSVRAGGYNEQFF.

This clone occurred a few times. The J gene is TRBJ2-6, the V gene TRBV7-3, with D possibly matching TRBD1 (5 bases). The germline V gene encodes CDR1 SGHTA and CDR2 FQGTGA. The germline V and J ends were trimmed by 3 bases and 6 bases, with 6 bases remaining between them. The length of the CDR3 is 13 residues. The CDR3 nucleotides read TGTGCCAGCAGCTTTGGACAGGCCAACGTCCTGACTTTC. Its translation is CASSFGQANVLTF.

The V gene is TRBV28, the J gene TRBJ1-2, with 8 bases aligning to TRBD1. The CDR3 loop spans 14 amino acids. Germline CDR1 and CDR2: MDHEN and SYDVKM. V was pared by 6 bases and J by 7 bases, with 10 bases of the junction left unmatched. Here the CDR3 DNA reads TGTGCCAGCAGGATAACCCAGGGGGCGCTTGGCTACACCTTC. Its translation: CASRITQGALGYTF.

The chain uses TRBV28 and TRBJ2-1; 7 nucleotides match TRBD2. Germline V gene lookup returns CDR1 MDHEN and CDR2 SYDVKM. The CDR3 is 14 amino acids. J gave up 3 bases and V 6 bases, and 5 bases lay outside the gene matches. The CDR3 loop reads CASRQAGNYNEQFF. CDR3 DNA sequence: TGTGCCAGCAGACAAGCGGGAAACTACAATGAGCAGTTCTTC.

The rearrangement joins TRBV5-1 to TRBJ1-1; 8 bases align to TRBD1. From germline, CDR1 is SGHRS and CDR2 YFSETQ. This CDR3 has 15 residues. The V segment lost 4 bases and the J segment 5 bases; nucleotides outside the gene matches: 10. CDR3 region: CASSQTTGGETEAFF. Written as DNA, the CDR3 is TGCGCCAGCAGCCAAACAACAGGGGGAGAGACTGAAGCTTTCTTT.

The chain uses TRBV28 and TRBJ2-1, with D perhaps TRBD2 (7 bases). This CDR3 is 17 amino acids long. Germline values: CDR1 MDHEN, CDR2 SYDVKM. Trimming left V 6 bases short and J 5 bases short, with 23 bases between. This CDR3 reads CASSTRGGAPIDNEQFF. Written as DNA, the CDR3 is TGTGCCAGCAGCACTCGAGGGGGGGCCCCTATCGACAATGAGCAGTTCTTC.

This clone was detected a few times. The chain is built from TRBV6-4 and TRBJ2-1, with 8 bases that match TRBD1. CDR1 is MRHNA and CDR2 is SNTAGT in the germline V gene. The CDR3 totals 16 residues. V lost 3 bases and J lost 3; bases outside the gene matches: 7. The CDR3 spells CASSESPGTGYNEQFF. As DNA, the CDR3 is TGTGCCAGCAGTGAATCCCCCGGGACAGGCTACAATGAGCAGTTCTTC.

This clone occurred a few times. The chain joins TRBV5-1 to TRBJ2-5; 8 positions match TRBD2. The germline V gene encodes CDR1 SGHRS and CDR2 YFSETQ. The CDR3 loop spans 14 amino acids. V lost 5 bases, J lost 4 bases, and 7 bases stayed unmatched. The CDR3 DNA follows: TGCGCCAGCAGTTCCGCGGGGGGAACAGAGACCCAGTACTTC. Its translation is CASSSAGGTETQYF.

The V gene is TRBV19, the J gene TRBJ1-1; 7 positions match TRBD1. Germline V gene lookup returns CDR1 LNHDA and CDR2 SQIVND (reference sequence). This CDR3 contains 15 residues. V lost 3 bases, J lost 1 base, and 5 bases stayed unmatched. CDR3 DNA: TGTGCCAGTAGTATTGACAGGGTCGGGAACACTGAAGCTTTCTTT. Encoded protein: CASSIDRVGNTEAFF.

The rearrangement uses TRBV6-6 and TRBJ2-1; unclear D gene. Germline V gene lookup returns CDR1 MNHNY and CDR2 SVGAGI (reference sequence). This CDR3 spans 15 amino acids. V was cut by 2 bases and J by 2 bases, with 10 bases left in between. Here the CDR3 DNA reads TGTGCCAGCAGTTACGGTACTCCCACCTACAATGAGCAGTTCTTC. Protein product: CASSYGTPTYNEQFF.

V usage is TRBV7-3 and J usage is TRBJ1-6, with TRBD1 matching 7 bases. The trim removed 5 bases at V and 6 bases at J, leaving 10 bases unmatched. Germline values: CDR1 SGHTA, CDR2 FQGTGA. The CDR3 is made up of 16 amino acids. The CDR3 protein is CASSQTGPGLNSPLHF. CDR3 coding DNA: TGTGCCAGCAGCCAGACAGGGCCAGGGCTTAATTCACCCCTCCACTTT. Combining the CDR3 with reference TRBV7-3 and TRBJ1-6 gives the whole variable domain GAGVSQTPSNKVTEKGKYVELRCDPISGHTALYWYRQSLGQGPEFLIYFQGTGAADDSGLPNDRFFAVRPEGSVSTLKIQRTERGDSAVYLCASSQTGPGLNSPLHFGNGTRLTVT.

The rearrangement uses TRBV9 and TRBJ1-5; 10 positions match TRBD1. The CDR3 loop spans 14 amino acids. V dropped 4 bases and J dropped 5; count of bases not matched to a gene: 3. Germline-derived CDR1 and CDR2 are SGDLS and YYNGEE. The CDR3 protein is CASSPGTGDQPQHF. CDR3 sequence (DNA): TGTGCCAGCAGCCCCGGGACAGGGGATCAGCCCCAGCATTTT.

The chain employs TRBV19 and TRBJ1-5; D remains ambiguous. V lost 7 bases to trimming and J lost 4 bases, with 14 bases between them. The CDR3 length is 14 residues. Germline V gene sequence: CDR1 LNHDA, CDR2 SQIVND (reference sequence). CDR3 coding DNA: TGTGCCAGTAAGGGTTGGGAGACGAATCAGCCCCAGCATTTT. Protein: CASKGWETNQPQHF.

V usage is TRBV5-1 and J usage is TRBJ2-1; 7 nucleotides line up with TRBD1. The length of the CDR3 is 15 residues. The germline CDR1 and CDR2 sequences are SGHRS and YFSETQ. The ends lost 0 bases at V and 5 bases at J; junction bases unmatched: 5. The CDR3 region is CASSLGDRDHNEQFF. CDR3 coding DNA: TGCGCCAGCAGCTTGGGAGACAGGGACCACAATGAGCAGTTCTTC. Together with reference TRBV5-1 and TRBJ2-1, the CDR3 gives the full variable domain: KAGVTQTPRYLIKTRGQQVTLSCSPISGHRSVSWYQQTPGQGLQFLFEYFSETQRNKGNFPGRFSGRQFSNSRSEMNVSTLELGDSALYLCASSLGDRDHNEQFFGPGTRLTVL.

The J gene is TRBJ2-2, the V gene TRBV28, with D possibly matching TRBD2 (6 bases). The CDR3 loop spans 14 amino acids. With 7 bases removed from V and 2 bases from J, the gap between germline ends came to 11 bases. The germline CDR1 and CDR2 sequences are MDHEN and SYDVKM. The CDR3 loop is CASTRGRNTGELFF. For the CDR3, the DNA is TGTGCCAGCACCCGGGGGAGAAACACCGGGGAGCTGTTTTTT.

The V gene is TRBV7-2, the J gene TRBJ2-2, with 8 bases identical to TRBD1. V shed 5 bases and J 6 bases; nucleotides not matched to a gene: 2. The CDR3 loop spans 13 amino acids. The V gene's germline CDR1 is SGHTA and CDR2 FQGNSA. The CDR3: CASSPDRAGELFF. In DNA, the CDR3 is TGTGCCAGCAGCCCGGACAGGGCCGGGGAGCTGTTTTTT.

The CDR3 DNA sequence: TGTGCCAGCAGTGAATTGCGGCAGGGGGGTTCCACTGAAGCTTTCTTT. It yields the protein CASSELRQGGSTEAFF. The chain joins TRBV25-1 to TRBJ1-1, with TRBD1 identical over 7 bases. The CDR3 spans 16 residues. In germline, CDR1 is MGHDK, CDR2 SYGVNS. With 1 base clipped from V and 4 bases from J, the junction kept 9 bases outside the gene matches.

This clone was seen once. The chain links TRBV19 to TRBJ2-5; 7 bases fit TRBD2. Per the germline V gene, CDR1 is LNHDA and CDR2 is SQIVND (reference sequence). V dropped 3 bases and J dropped 4; count of bases not matched to a gene: 5. The CDR3 extends over 14 amino acids. The CDR3 protein is CASSISSGVETQYF. In DNA, the CDR3 is TGTGCCAGTAGTATCTCCAGCGGGGTAGAGACCCAGTACTTC.